Each of the 22 T cell receptor beta chains below was sequenced from the same sample in a study of PD-L1 blockade in urothelial cancer. The time point denotes: peripheral blood 6 weeks after treatment start. The repertoire was sequenced with immunoSEQ multiplex PCR; TCRdb's copy has only in-frame clones and lacks some. The sample consists of fewer than 90,000 clones, approximately 90% of them appearing once. This specimen was PBMCs, taken around atezolizumab (anti-PD-L1) treatment. The receptors originated from an elderly woman with urothelial cancer.

The rearrangement uses TRBV5-6 and TRBJ1-5, with 7 bases aligning to TRBD1. Germline lookup yields CDR1 SGHDT and CDR2 YYEEEE. V dropped 1 base and J dropped 1; count of bases not matched to a gene: 14. This CDR3 is 19 amino acids long. As DNA, the CDR3 is TGTGCCAGCAGCTTGCACCAGGACAGGCTCCGCGGGAGCAATCAGCCCCAGCATTTT. Translated, it gives CASSLHQDRLRGSNQPQHF.

A note on this clone: The junction differs from germline at one of its ends, possibly a read error. The V gene is TRBV30, the J gene TRBJ2-1; a possible D gene is TRBD2 (6 bases). The CDR3 spans 14 residues. CDR1 is GTSNPN and CDR2 is SVGIG in the germline V gene (reference sequence). In nucleotides, the CDR3 is TGTGCTTGGAGGAGGCGCGGGACCTACAATGAGCAGTTCTTC. It is translated as CAWRRRGTYNEQFF.

This chain uses TRBV19 with TRBJ2-1, with D possibly TRBD2 on 5 matching bases. This CDR3 spans 13 amino acids. The V gene's germline CDR1 is LNHDA and CDR2 SQIVND (reference sequence). Trimming took 5 bases from V and 6 from J, leaving 11 bases between them. The CDR3 DNA reads as TGTGCCAGTAGTCAAGGACTCCCCAATGAGCAGTTCTTC. Residues: CASSQGLPNEQFF.

The CDR3 loop reads CASSAGDLAGGRTQYF. The CDR3 nucleotides are TGTGCCAGCAGCGCCGGAGACCTCGCGGGAGGGCGGACCCAGTACTTC. The chain couples TRBV11-2 to TRBJ2-5, with 9 nucleotides matching TRBD2. V lost 5 bases to trimming and J lost 7 bases; unmatched junction nucleotides: 14. Looked up from germline, CDR1 is SGHAT and CDR2 is FQNNGV. The CDR3 has 16 amino acids. The complete variable domain, with remaining parts taken from reference TRBV11-2 and TRBJ2-5, reads EAGVAQSPRYKIIEKRQSVAFWCNPISGHATLYWYQQILGQGPKLLIQFQNNGVVDDSQLPKDRFSAERLKGVDSTLKIQPAKLEDSAVYLCASSAGDLAGGRTQYFGPGTRLLVL.

The J gene is TRBJ2-5, the V gene TRBV10-1; 8 nucleotides align to TRBD2. The J call may be incorrect, as the DNA end agrees better with TRBJ2-7. The CDR3 covers 15 residues. Germline V CDR1 and CDR2: WNHNN, SYGVQD (reference sequence). The CDR3 bases are TGCGCCAGCAGTGCCGGGCTAGCGGGCATATACGAGCAGTACTTC. This sequence encodes CASSAGLAGIYEQYF.

This clone was detected once. The rearrangement links TRBV5-1 to TRBJ2-1; TRBD1 aligns across 7 bases. Germline-derived CDR1 and CDR2 are SGHRS and YFSETQ. The length of the CDR3 is 16 residues. V lost 0 bases, J lost 6 bases, and 9 bases stayed unmatched. CDR3 sequence reads: CASSLAGYTGVNEQFF. CDR3 nucleotide sequence: TGCGCCAGCAGCTTGGCCGGCTATACAGGGGTCAATGAGCAGTTCTTC.

The chain is built from TRBV9 and TRBJ2-5, with D possibly matching TRBD1 (5 bases). CDR1 SGDLS and CDR2 YYNGEE come from the germline V gene. Trimming stripped 2 bases from V and 2 bases from J, with 16 bases between. The CDR3 consists of 16 residues. DNA for the CDR3: TGTGCCAGCAGCGTTGACCCTGACAGACCGCAAGAGACCCAGTACTTC. Translated: CASSVDPDRPQETQYF. The full variable domain, its missing parts supplied by reference TRBV9 and TRBJ2-5, is DSGVTQTPKHLITATGQRVTLRCSPRSGDLSVYWYQQSLDQGLQFLIQYYNGEERAKGNILERFSAQQFPDLHSELNLSSLELGDSALYFCASSVDPDRPQETQYFGPGTRLLVL.

The CDR3 coding sequence is TGTGCCAGCAGTGCCGCCTGGGGCGCTTCCCTCGCTTTCTTT. Translation gives CASSAAWGASLAFF. The chain employs TRBV27 and TRBJ1-1, with D maybe TRBD1 (5 bases). The V end lost 5 bases, the J end lost 11 bases, and 21 bases lay between the germline ends. The CDR3 consists of 14 residues. Germline assignment: CDR1 MNHEY and CDR2 SMNVEV (reference sequence).

The gene calls are TRBV2 and TRBJ2-5; tentative D call: TRBD2 (6 bases). Trimming removed 8 bases from V and 4 bases from J, with 23 bases in between. CDR1 and CDR2 from the germline V gene are SNHLY and FYNNEI. This CDR3 comprises 16 residues. DNA of the CDR3: TGTGCCAGCCGGTTCGGAGGGAGGAAAGGTCGAGAGACCCAGTACTTC. Amino acid sequence: CASRFGGRKGRETQYF. The full variable domain, with the rest looked up from reference TRBV2 and TRBJ2-5, is EPEVTQTPSHQVTQMGQEVILRCVPISNHLYFYWYRQILGQKVEFLVSFYNNEISEKSEIFDDQFSVERPDGSNFTLKIRSTKLEDSAMYFCASRFGGRKGRETQYFGPGTRLLVL.

CDR3 sequence reads: CASIPSRGGEKNIQYF. CDR3 bases: TGTGCCAGCATCCCATCCCGCGGGGGGGAGAAAAACATTCAGTACTTC. This chain uses TRBV28 with TRBJ2-4; the match to TRBD2 covers 9 bases. V shed 7 bases and J 4 bases; nucleotides not matched to a gene: 11. Germline V gene sequence: CDR1 MDHEN, CDR2 SYDVKM. CDR3 length equals 16 residues.

V is TRBV13 and J is TRBJ2-2; possibly TRBD2 for D (5 bases). Germline V gives CDR1 PRHDT, CDR2 FYEKMQ (reference sequence). The ends were cut back, 5 bases at V and 5 bases at J, with 12 bases in the middle. The CDR3 consists of 14 residues. CDR3 sequence reads: CASSQPEETGELFF. The CDR3 DNA reads as TGTGCCAGCAGCCAACCGGAGGAAACCGGGGAGCTGTTTTTT.

The rearrangement links TRBV9 to TRBJ2-7; D not resolved. The germline gives CDR1 SGDLS, CDR2 YYNGEE. The CDR3 is 14 residues long. V lost 0 bases to trimming and J lost 2 bases, with 9 bases between them. The CDR3 region has the DNA TGTGCCAGCAGCGTAGACCCGGTTCCCTACGAGCAGTACTTC. It encodes CASSVDPVPYEQYF.

CDR3 region: CASSLPLGVAGNTIYF. DNA of the CDR3: TGTGCCAGCAGTTTACCCCTCGGGGTTGCTGGAAACACCATATATTTT. The rearrangement links TRBV28 to TRBJ1-3; unclear D gene. Germline V gene sequence: CDR1 MDHEN, CDR2 SYDVKM. This CDR3 has 16 residues. V was trimmed by 2 bases and J by 2 bases, leaving 13 bases between them.

The V gene is TRBV2, the J gene TRBJ2-7; weak D call: TRBD1 (6 bases). Trimming took off 3 bases at V and 2 bases at J, with 11 bases between the two ends. Germline CDR1 and CDR2: SNHLY and FYNNEI. The CDR3 length is 14 residues. CDR3 sequence (DNA): TGTGCCAGCAGTGAGGAGACAGGAGCCTACGAGCAGTACTTC. This translates into CASSEETGAYEQYF. Supplemented by reference TRBV2 and TRBJ2-7, the full variable domain reads EPEVTQTPSHQVTQMGQEVILRCVPISNHLYFYWYRQILGQKVEFLVSFYNNEISEKSEIFDDQFSVERPDGSNFTLKIRSTKLEDSAMYFCASSEETGAYEQYFGPGTRLTVT.

V usage is TRBV4-1 and J usage is TRBJ2-3, with TRBD2 as a possible D gene (6 bases). The CDR3 covers 16 residues. Trimming took off 0 bases at V and 3 bases at J, with 13 bases between the two ends. Germline loops: CDR1 MGHRA, CDR2 YSYEKL. The CDR3: CASSQDGGTGTDTQYF. In DNA, the CDR3 is TGCGCCAGCAGCCAAGATGGCGGGACCGGTACAGATACGCAGTATTTT.

This clone was observed once. Additional DNA sequences in this sample encode the identical CDR3. The rearrangement joins TRBV7-9 to TRBJ1-1; possibly TRBD1 for D (6 bases). The CDR3 sequence is 13 residues long. CDR1 is SEHNR and CDR2 is FQNEAQ in the germline V gene (reference sequence). The V and J ends lost 5 bases and 1 base respectively, with 8 bases between them. The CDR3 region is CASSPTGNTEAFF. CDR3 in DNA: TGTGCCAGCAGCCCGACAGGGAACACTGAAGCTTTCTTT. Filled out from reference TRBV7-9 and TRBJ1-1, the complete variable domain reads DTGVSQNPRHKITKRGQNVTFRCDPISEHNRLYWYRQTLGQGPEFLTYFQNEAQLEKSRLLSDRFSAERPKGSFSTLEIQRTEQGDSAMYLCASSPTGNTEAFFGQGTRLTVV.

The chain combines TRBV27 with TRBJ2-7, with TRBD2 as a possible D gene (6 bases). The germline V gene has CDR1 MNHEY and CDR2 SMNVEV (reference sequence). Between the trimmed V and J ends, which lost 5 bases and 0 bases, there was a span of 8 bases. The CDR3 extends over 13 amino acids. The chain's CDR3 is CASSPGSSYEQYF. In DNA form, the CDR3 reads TGTGCCAGCAGTCCCGGGAGCTCCTACGAGCAGTACTTC.

The chain carries TRBV28 and TRBJ2-7; TRBD2 agrees at 12 bases. Germline loops: CDR1 MDHEN, CDR2 SYDVKM. This CDR3 has 17 residues. V trimming: 4 bases; J trimming: 2 bases; junction bases outside the gene matches: 9. The CDR3 DNA is TGTGCCAGCAGTTCCCCTGGACTAGCGGGGCGACCCTACGAGCAGTACTTC. Its protein is CASSSPGLAGRPYEQYF. The full variable domain, with the rest looked up from reference TRBV28 and TRBJ2-7, is DVKVTQSSRYLVKRTGEKVFLECVQDMDHENMFWYRQDPGLGLRLIYFSYDVKMKEKGDIPEGYSVSREKKERFSLILESASTNQTSMYLCASSSPGLAGRPYEQYFGPGTRLTVT.

Written as DNA, the CDR3 is TGTGCCACCAGCAGGGACAGGGGCCCCTACGAGCAGTACTTC. Amino acids: CATSRDRGPYEQYF. The V gene is TRBV15, the J gene TRBJ2-7, with 9 bases lining up with TRBD1. The V and J ends lost 3 bases and 2 bases, in that order; junction bases with no gene match: 2. This CDR3 spans 14 amino acids. CDR1 and CDR2 from the germline V gene are LNHNV and YYDKDF (reference sequence).

J is TRBJ1-1 and V is TRBV6-5; 9 positions match TRBD1. There are 14 residues in the CDR3. The junction had 3 bases not matched to a gene; V was cut back by 6 bases and J by 1 base. The germline gives CDR1 MNHEY, CDR2 SVGAGI. This CDR3 is CASRKDRGNTEAFF. Written as DNA, the CDR3 is TGTGCCAGCAGGAAGGACAGGGGGAACACTGAAGCTTTCTTT.

This chain joins TRBV9 and TRBJ1-3, with D perhaps TRBD1 (6 bases). Trimming removed 3 bases from V and 11 bases from J, with 9 bases in between. The CDR3 has 11 amino acids. In germline, CDR1 is SGDLS, CDR2 YYNGEE. For the CDR3, the DNA is TGTGCCAGCAGCGCAGAGGGGGCCATATATTTT. Protein: CASSAEGAIYF.

The chain combines TRBV28 with TRBJ1-2; TRBD1 aligns across 8 bases. This CDR3 comprises 13 residues. With 5 bases clipped from V and 2 bases from J, the junction kept 1 base outside the gene matches. Looked up from germline, CDR1 is MDHEN and CDR2 is SYDVKM. CDR3: CASSRDRNYGYTF. CDR3 in DNA: TGTGCCAGCAGTCGGGACAGGAACTATGGCTACACCTTC.